This T cell receptor (beta chain) was recovered during a study of identical twins. Findings of the study overall: Conclusions were based on cross-sectional statistical analysis, without following the same donors. Excess sharing by twins proved weaker in beta out-of-frame sequences. Carriage of fewer insertions was seen in abundant cord blood beta clonotypes, whereas memory repertoires showed none.

Each CDR3 protein is one row after TCRdb ran MiXCR on the 5' RACE reads. The repertoire holds about 390,000 distinct CDR3 sequences, with roughly 9% as singletons. The germline V gene has CDR1 MNHNS and CDR2 SASEGT. Trimming left V 4 bases short and J 1 base short, with 12 bases between. The CDR3 spans 15 residues. Turning to this clonotype: Its antigen remains unknown.

This TCR was sampled from a woman between 45 and 65 years old in good health. The genes are TRBV6-1 and TRBJ2-3; TRBD2 might be the D (5 bases). The sequenced material came from naive T cells sorted from blood. DNA of the CDR3: TGTGCCAGCAGTGTTGAGGGATTTGGCACAGATACGCAGTATTTT. Translated, it gives CASSVEGFGTDTQYF.